The sequence of this TCR beta chain was determined in a study of blood T cell repertoires in COVID-19. About the study: COVID-19 samples, acute and convalescent, were from the United States, Italy and Spain. The analysed material was cDNA or gDNA that came from T cells, B-cell-depleted T cells, or PBMCs.

The authors' processing: Amplification from reference gene primers served as the basis for estimated nucleated cell counts. Assay: immunoSEQ multiplex PCR; the TCRdb copy retains only in-frame clones and omits some. Clone size and V and J calls were adopted from that table, with D and trimming inferred from the DNA. The sample shows 50,000 to 60,000 clones, about nine tenths of them seen only once. CDR3 length: 16 amino acids. Trimming stripped 0 bases from V and 7 bases from J, with 16 bases between. CDR1 SGHRS and CDR2 YFSETQ come from the germline V gene. The clonotype was recovered from a man aged 55-75 years with acute or convalescent COVID-19. The rearrangement links TRBV5-1 to TRBJ1-4; D is unclear. Sample: peripheral blood. The CDR3 region has the DNA TGCGCCAGCAGCTTGGATGGAGAAATGGGGAGTGAAAAACTGTTTTTT. Translation gives CASSLDGEMGSEKLFF.